What follows are 8 T cell receptor beta chains derived from one specimen sequenced in a study of OX40 agonist ivuxolimab in advanced cancers. Sequenced by immunoSEQ multiplex PCR; TCRdb stores in-frame clones only, minus some. The sample contains about 16,000 clones, just over 85% of which appear only once. Specimen: CD4+ or CD8+ T cells sorted from blood, collected in a trial of the OX40 agonist ivuxolimab. Receptors were obtained from an adult with an advanced solid tumor such as melanoma, head and neck, liver or kidney cancer.

The J gene is TRBJ2-1, the V gene TRBV5-1; TRBD1 might be the D (6 bases). This CDR3 is built from 13 residues. Per germline, CDR1 SGHRS and CDR2 YFSETQ. Trimming cost V 0 bases and J 7 bases, with 8 bases left between them. CDR3: CASSLVQGNEQFF. CDR3 sequence (DNA): TGCGCCAGCAGCTTGGTTCAGGGGAATGAGCAGTTCTTC.

This sequence joins TRBV5-1 and TRBJ2-7; D is perhaps TRBD2 (6 bases). Per germline, CDR1 SGHRS and CDR2 YFSETQ. The CDR3 loop spans 14 amino acids. The V end was cut by 3 bases, the J end by 2 bases, with 12 bases between. Here the CDR3 reads CASSWGTLPYEQYF. The CDR3 bases are TGCGCCAGCAGCTGGGGGACTCTTCCCTACGAGCAGTACTTC.

This clone showed up just a few times. The rearrangement joins TRBV6-6 to TRBJ1-4; a possible D gene is TRBD1 (5 bases). Trimming shortened V by 2 bases and J by 9 bases, and 16 bases separated the two germline ends. The CDR3 runs to 15 residues. Germline V gene data show CDR1 as MNHNY and CDR2 as SVGAGI (reference sequence). CDR3 in DNA: TGTGCCAGCAGTTACAGGGGTTCGGCTGGGAAAAAACTGTTTTTT. Protein product: CASSYRGSAGKKLFF.

This chain connects TRBV2 to TRBJ2-2; TRBD2 is a possible D gene (7 bases). This CDR3 is built from 16 residues. The germline V gene encodes CDR1 SNHLY and CDR2 FYNNEI. Trimming took 7 bases from V and 6 from J, leaving 21 bases between them. CDR3 nucleotide sequence: TGTGCCAGCAACTTTGGGGGGGCCCTTATTTCCGGGGAGCTGTTTTTT. Translating gives CASNFGGALISGELFF.

This clone appeared once. The genes are TRBV7-2 and TRBJ1-1; the D is unclear. Germline values: CDR1 SGHTA, CDR2 FQGNSA. This CDR3 is 13 amino acids long. V gave up 3 bases and J gave up 10 bases, with 15 bases separating them. Here the CDR3 DNA reads TGTGCCAGCAGCTTTGTACTCACTCATGGAGCTTTCTTT. This codes for CASSFVLTHGAFF.

The genes are TRBV7-2 and TRBJ1-2; D gene uncertain. Germline lookup yields CDR1 SGHTA and CDR2 FQGNSA. The CDR3 covers 10 residues. The germline V and J ends were trimmed by 3 bases and 8 bases, with 4 bases remaining between them. The CDR3 loop is CASSFVGYTF. CDR3 sequence (DNA): TGTGCCAGCAGCTTCGTGGGCTACACCTTC.

The chain couples TRBV28 to TRBJ2-5; 11 bases agree with TRBD2. CDR1 and CDR2 from the germline V gene are MDHEN and SYDVKM. Germline trimming cut 5 bases from V and 3 bases from J; bases unmatched to any gene: 8. This CDR3 region has 16 residues. The CDR3 loop is CASSRQGLAEKETQYF. The CDR3 bases are TGTGCCAGCAGTCGCCAGGGACTAGCGGAGAAAGAGACCCAGTACTTC.

The chain recombines TRBV19 with TRBJ1-1; D not certain. Trimming removed 7 bases at V and 4 bases at J, with 7 bases between. From germline, CDR1 is LNHDA and CDR2 SQIVND (reference sequence). The CDR3 has 11 residues. The CDR3 protein is CASIRGTEAFF. The CDR3 DNA sequence: TGTGCCAGTATAAGAGGCACTGAAGCTTTCTTT. Full variable domain (remainder filled in from reference TRBV19 and TRBJ1-1): DGGITQSPKYLFRKEGQNVTLSCEQNLNHDAMYWYRQDPGQGLRLIYYSQIVNDFQKGDIAEGYSVSREKKESFPLTVTSAQKNPTAFYLCASIRGTEAFFGQGTRLTVV.